The rows below give T cell receptor beta chains drawn from one sample of a study of beta chain features in type 1 diabetes. Some clones are missing from TCRdb's copy, which holds only in-frame ones; the method was immunoSEQ multiplex PCR. This table has about 930,000 clones, roughly a sixth appearing once. Specimen: naive CD4+ T cells from blood. The receptors come from a woman aged 18 to 35 in good health. Each CDR3 is given with its conserved first and last residue. The D gene is left open where the match is weak. Expanded clones get a size class; other rows say once, few or many, or leave the size out.

j_call clone_size d_call v_call cdr3_nt cdr3_aa
TRBJ2-5 few . TRBV5-1 TGCGCCAGCAGCTTCGGAGGAGCAGAGACCCAGTACTTC CASSFGGAETQYF
TRBJ2-1 few . TRBV10-3 TGTGCCATCAGTGAGGGCCAAAACCCGAAGAATGAGCAGTTCTTC CAISEGQNPKNEQFF
TRBJ1-1 . TRBD1 TRBV5-6 TGTGCCAGCAGCTTGACTGGGACAGGGTACACTGAAGCTTTCTTT CASSLTGTGYTEAFF
TRBJ2-5 few TRBD1 TRBV5-1 TGCGCCAGCAGCTTGGTCCCAGGGGGCGCGGAGACCCAGTACTTC CASSLVPGGAETQYF
TRBJ1-2 few . TRBV7-2 TGTGCCAGCAGCCCGGGCCCCCAACCCCAATATGGCTACACCTTC CASSPGPQPQYGYTF
TRBJ2-5 . TRBD2 TRBV5-1 TGCGCCAGCAGCCTCAACCGGGACTACCTAGAGACCCAGTACTTC CASSLNRDYLETQYF
TRBJ2-7 once . TRBV14 TGTGCCAGCAGCCCCGGTCCCGGGGTAGAGCAGTACTTC CASSPGPGVEQYF
TRBJ2-3 few . TRBV5-4 TGTGCCAGCAGCTTGGGGTCCCCGACACTCACTTTCACAGATACGCAGTATTTT CASSLGSPTLTFTDTQYF
TRBJ2-7 few TRBD2 TRBV4-2 TGTGCCAGCAGCACGCGACTAGCGGGGTTATACGAGCAGTACTTC CASSTRLAGLYEQYF
TRBJ2-3 . . TRBV4-2 TGTGCCAGCAGCGGCAGGCCTGGCACAGATACGCAGTATTTT CASSGRPGTDTQYF
TRBJ1-2 . TRBD1 TRBV5-4 TGTGCCACGACACCGGGACAGGGTAACTATGGCTACACCTTC CATTPGQGNYGYTF
TRBJ2-6 few . TRBV18 TGTGCCAGCTCACCACTCTCGCTAAGCAGTCTCTCTGGGGCCAACGTCCTGACTTTC CASSPLSLSSLSGANVLTF
TRBJ2-1 . . TRBV4-2 TGTGCCAGCAGCCAAGGACTGGAGTATGAGCAGTTCTTC CASSQGLEYEQFF
TRBJ1-2 few . TRBV6-5 TGTGTCAACTCTCGCTACACCTTC CVNSRYTF
TRBJ1-3 . . TRBV4-2 TGTGCCAGCAGCCAAGGGGGTCAGCTCTACTCTGGAAACACCATATATTTT CASSQGGQLYSGNTIYF
TRBJ1-5 few . TRBV7-2 TGTGCCAGCAGCTTACGCGGTCAGCCCCAGCATTTT CASSLRGQPQHF
TRBJ2-1 . . TRBV9 TGTGCCAGCAGCGTAGCTCCACTCAATGAGCAGTTCTTC CASSVAPLNEQFF
TRBJ2-7 . TRBD2 TRBV6-1 TGTGCCAGCAGCCCGACCGGGACTACGAAGGTCGAGCAGTACTTC CASSPTGTTKVEQYF
TRBJ2-3 few . TRBV2 TGTGCCAGCAGTGGTAATACCGGGGCCTCGGCAGATACGCAGTATTTT CASSGNTGASADTQYF
TRBJ2-7 . . TRBV28 TGTGCCAGCAGTCTCCAGGGCGGCTACGAGCAGTACTTC CASSLQGGYEQYF
TRBJ1-3 few . TRBV10-3 TGTGCCATTATGGGGAGCTCTGGAAACACCATATATTTT CAIMGSSGNTIYF
TRBJ2-5 . TRBD2 TRBV4-3 TGCGCCAGCAGCCAAGAGAGCGGGAGGGAAGAGACCCAGTACTTC CASSQESGREETQYF
TRBJ2-1 once TRBD2 TRBV9 TGTGCCAGCAGCGTAGCTCCGGGACTAGCCACGGGAAATAATGAGCAGTTCTTC CASSVAPGLATGNNEQFF
TRBJ2-5 . . TRBV5-1 TGCGCCAGCAGCTTCGGGGTACTAGGGGAGACCCAGTACTTC CASSFGVLGETQYF
TRBJ2-3 few . TRBV21-1 TGTGCCAGCCATCACGGAGGCACAGATACGCAGTATTTT CASHHGGTDTQYF
TRBJ2-4 . . TRBV7-2 TGTGCCAGCAGCCAGGGTTTCATTCAGTACTTC CASSQGFIQYF
TRBJ2-1 . TRBD2 TRBV5-1 TGCGCCAGCAGCTTGGGACTAGCGGGGGCTGATGAGCAGTTCTTC CASSLGLAGADEQFF
TRBJ1-2 few . TRBV5-4 TGTGCCAGCAGCTTGGTTGGGGCTCTTAACTATGGCTACACCTTC CASSLVGALNYGYTF
TRBJ1-5 . . TRBV2 TGTGCCAGCAGGGGCCAGGGTCAGCCCCAGCATTTT CASRGQGQPQHF
TRBJ2-3 few TRBD2 TRBV7-3 TGTGCCAGCAGCTTTGGCGGGACTAGCGGAGATACGCAGTATTTT CASSFGGTSGDTQYF
TRBJ1-2 . . TRBV28 TGTGCCAGCAGTTTGGGATCAGGGGATCACTATGGCTACACCTTC CASSLGSGDHYGYTF
TRBJ2-3 . . TRBV7-2 TGTGCCAGCAGGCTGGGCTTTAGCACAGATACGCAGTATTTT CASRLGFSTDTQYF
TRBJ1-3 . . TRBV9 TGTGCCAGCAGCGTCGGAGGGGGGGACACCATATATTTT CASSVGGGDTIYF
TRBJ2-2 few TRBD1 TRBV5-4 TGTGCCAGCAGCCCGACAGGGCCAACCGGGGAGCTGTTTTTT CASSPTGPTGELFF